The clone carrying this T cell receptor (beta chain) was seen more than once but under ten times. Its antigen remains unknown. This sample was included in a study of cytomegalovirus exposure and HLA in healthy donors. Participants comprised healthy donors of bone marrow. V was clipped by 7 bases and J by 4 bases; unmatched bases: 13. The germline V gene encodes CDR1 SGHVS and CDR2 FQNEAQ. This CDR3 comprises 16 residues. Whole-study results and caveats: Later analysis revealed greater clonal expansion in HLA-associated TCR beta chains than in equally common others. Evidence from a later analysis indicated that most CMV-associated TCR beta chains looked HLA-restricted. TCR beta V- and J-gene trimming, according to a later analysis, was linked to a missense DCLRE1C variant.

It was with 60 Vbeta and 13 Jbeta primers that the PCR ran. Sequencing used immunoSEQ multiplex PCR; TCRdb keeps in-frame clones, though not all of them. The sample has over 80,000 clones, roughly 60% seen once. This receptor was taken from a boy younger than 18 in good health and CMV-seropositive. The J gene is TRBJ1-3, the V gene TRBV7-8, with 7 bases lining up with TRBD1. Sequenced material: PBMCs. The CDR3 loop is CASTPGRQGVGNTIYF. The DNA of the CDR3 is TGTGCCAGCACCCCTGGTCGGCAGGGGGTCGGAAACACCATATATTTT.